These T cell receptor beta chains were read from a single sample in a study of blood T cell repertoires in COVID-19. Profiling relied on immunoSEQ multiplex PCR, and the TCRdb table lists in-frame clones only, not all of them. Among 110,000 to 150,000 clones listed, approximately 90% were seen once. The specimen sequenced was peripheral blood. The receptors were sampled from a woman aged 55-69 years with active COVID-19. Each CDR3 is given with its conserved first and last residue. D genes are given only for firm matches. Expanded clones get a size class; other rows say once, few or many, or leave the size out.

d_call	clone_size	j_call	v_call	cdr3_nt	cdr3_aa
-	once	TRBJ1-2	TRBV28	TGTGCCAGCAGTTTCGTCCGGGGTAACTATGGCTACACCTTC	CASSFVRGNYGYTF
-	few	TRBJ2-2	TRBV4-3	TGCGCCAGCAGCCAATGGGCGAGCACCGGGGAGCTGTTTTTT	CASSQWASTGELFF
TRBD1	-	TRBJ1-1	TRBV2	TGTGCCAGCAGTACCCACAGGGGGCTTAGGGGGAACACTGAAGCTTTCTTT	CASSTHRGLRGNTEAFF
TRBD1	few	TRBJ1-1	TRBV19	TGTGCCAGTATCGGGACAGGGGCCACTGAAGCTTTCTTT	CASIGTGATEAFF
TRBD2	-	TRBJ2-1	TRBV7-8	TGTGCCAGCAGCATGGGACTAGCGGGAGTGGTTGAGCAGTTCTTC	CASSMGLAGVVEQFF
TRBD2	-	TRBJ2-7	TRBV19	TGTGCCAGTAGACTAGCGGGAGTGGGGAACTCCTACGAGCAGTACTTC	CASRLAGVGNSYEQYF
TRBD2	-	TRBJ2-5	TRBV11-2	TGTGCCAGCAGCTTAAGGAGGCTAGCGGGAGTGGAGACCCAGTACTTC	CASSLRRLAGVETQYF
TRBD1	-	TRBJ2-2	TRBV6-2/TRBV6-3	TGTGCCAGCAGTTCTGTGACAGGGTGGAACACCGGGGAGCTGTTTTTT	CASSSVTGWNTGELFF
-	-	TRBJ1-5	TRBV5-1	TGCGCCAGCAGCTTGGACGAGAATCAGCCCCAGCATTTT	CASSLDENQPQHF
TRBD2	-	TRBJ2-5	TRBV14	TGTGCCAGCAGCCAACCAGATAGGACTAGCAGTCAAGAGACCCAGTACTTC	CASSQPDRTSSQETQYF
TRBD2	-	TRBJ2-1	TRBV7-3	TGTGCCAGCAGCTTATCGGCGGGAGACTACAATGAGCAGTTCTTC	CASSLSAGDYNEQFF
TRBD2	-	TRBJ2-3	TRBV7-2	TGTGCCAGCAGCTTAGTGGGGAGGGCCGTCCAAAAGACAGATACGCAGTATTTT	CASSLVGRAVQKTDTQYF
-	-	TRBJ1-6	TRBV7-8	TGTGCCAGCAGCGTCTCCGGGACACCCTATAATTCACCCCTCCACTTT	CASSVSGTPYNSPLHF
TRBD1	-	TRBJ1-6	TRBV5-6	TGTGCCAGCAGCTTATATCCGGGACAGGGGACTTCACCCCTCCACTTT	CASSLYPGQGTSPLHF
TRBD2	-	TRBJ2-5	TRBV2	TGTGCCAGCAGTGAAGGCCTAGCGGGGGGGTACCAAGAGACCCAGTACTTC	CASSEGLAGGYQETQYF
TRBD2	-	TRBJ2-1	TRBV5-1	TGCGCCAGCAGCGGTAGCGGGAACCCCCTTTACAATGAGCAGTTCTTC	CASSGSGNPLYNEQFF
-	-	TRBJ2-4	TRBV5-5	TGTGCCAGCAGCTTGCCCGGAGGGAGCAACATTCAGTACTTC	CASSLPGGSNIQYF
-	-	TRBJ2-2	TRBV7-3	TGTGCCAGCAGCTTCTCTCCTCACACCGGGGAGCTGTTTTTT	CASSFSPHTGELFF
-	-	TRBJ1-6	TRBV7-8	TGTGCCAGCAGCTTATCCGAGCCGGGAAATTCACCCCTCCACTTT	CASSLSEPGNSPLHF
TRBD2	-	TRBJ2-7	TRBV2	TGTGCCAGCAGCGCCCGGACTAGCGGGATTTACGAGCAGTACTTC	CASSARTSGIYEQYF
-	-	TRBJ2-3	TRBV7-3	TGTGCCAGCAGCTTAAACGGGGTCACAGATACGCAGTATTTT	CASSLNGVTDTQYF
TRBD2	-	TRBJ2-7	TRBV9	TGTGCCAGCAGCGGAACCGGGACTAGCGGCTCCTACGAGCAGTACTTC	CASSGTGTSGSYEQYF
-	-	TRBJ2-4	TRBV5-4	TGTGCCAGCAGCTTCTGGCAGGGGTCCAAAAACATTCAGTACTTC	CASSFWQGSKNIQYF
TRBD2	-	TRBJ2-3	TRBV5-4	TGTGCCAGCAGCCTGAGACTAGCGGGAAGCACAGATACGCAGTATTTT	CASSLRLAGSTDTQYF
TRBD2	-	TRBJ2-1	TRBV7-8	TGTGCCAGCAGCTTCTTAACTAGCGGTTCTGTCTACAATGAGCAGTTCTTC	CASSFLTSGSVYNEQFF
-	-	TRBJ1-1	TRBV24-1	TGTGCCACCAGTGATTTAGGGGCTGAAGCTTTCTTT	CATSDLGAEAFF
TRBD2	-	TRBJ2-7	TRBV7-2	TGTGCCAGCAGCTTTTCTAGCGGGAGCTACGAGCAGTACTTC	CASSFSSGSYEQYF
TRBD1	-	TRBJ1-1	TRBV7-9	TGTGCCAGCGGACAGGGGGAGCTTAACACTGAAGCTTTCTTT	CASGQGELNTEAFF
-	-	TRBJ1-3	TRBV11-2	TGTGCCAGCAGCCTCGGGGGGACTAGCTCTGGAAACACCATATATTTT	CASSLGGTSSGNTIYF
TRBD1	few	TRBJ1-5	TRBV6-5	TGTGCCACCCGGGACAGAAGCAATCAGCCCCAGCATTTT	CATRDRSNQPQHF
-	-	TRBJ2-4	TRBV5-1	TGCGCCAGCAGCTTGGATGGGGCGTCGGGAAACATTCAGTACTTC	CASSLDGASGNIQYF
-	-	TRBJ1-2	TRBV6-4	TGTGCCACCCCCGGGTTGGACTATGGCTACACCTTC	CATPGLDYGYTF
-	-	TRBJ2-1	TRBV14	TGTGCCAGCAGCTCCATGAGGGAGCAGTTCTTC	CASSSMREQFF
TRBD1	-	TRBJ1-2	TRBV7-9	TGTGCCAGCAGCTTTAGTGGGGGGGACAGGGTTGCTCCATACACCTTC	CASSFSGGDRVAPYTF
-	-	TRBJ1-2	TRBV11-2	TGTGCCAGCAGCTCCGGGACACGGTATGGCTACACCTTC	CASSSGTRYGYTF
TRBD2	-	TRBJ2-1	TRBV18	TGTGCCAGCTCCTCTGGCGGACTAGCCTTACGTGAGCAGTTCTTC	CASSSGGLALREQFF
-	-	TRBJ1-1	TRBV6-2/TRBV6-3	TGTGCCAGCAGTTCACCCTTTTACAGAGAAGCTTTCTTT	CASSSPFYREAFF
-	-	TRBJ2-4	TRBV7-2	TGTGCCAGCAGCTTAAGGGAGGCGGGAAACATTCAGTACTTC	CASSLREAGNIQYF
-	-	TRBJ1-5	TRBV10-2	TGCGCCTCAGCAGAGGGCGATTGGTCTTGGCAGCCCCAGCATTTT	CASAEGDWSWQPQHF
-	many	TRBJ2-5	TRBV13	TGTGCCAGCAGCTTAGCGCGAGCCAGGGGGGCAGCGGGAGAGACCCAGTACTTC	CASSLARARGAAGETQYF
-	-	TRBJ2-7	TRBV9	TGTGCCAGCAACGAGAACGGGAACCCCTCCTACGAGCAGTACTTC	CASNENGNPSYEQYF
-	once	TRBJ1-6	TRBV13	TGTGCCAGCAGCTCCTCGGTTATAGGGGGTCTTAATTCACCCCTCCACTTT	CASSSSVIGGLNSPLHF
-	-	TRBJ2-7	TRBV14	TGTGCCAGCAGCCAAGTCGGCTACGAGCAGTACTTC	CASSQVGYEQYF
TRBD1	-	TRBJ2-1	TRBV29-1	TGCAGCGGCGGCCGGGACAGGGTGGTTGAGCAGTTCTTC	CSGGRDRVVEQFF
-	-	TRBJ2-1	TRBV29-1	TGCAGCGTTGCGCCCAGACTAGAAGGGGTCTACAATGAGCAGTTCTTC	CSVAPRLEGVYNEQFF
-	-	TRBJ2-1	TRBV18	TGTGCCAGCTCACCCCAACAGGGGACTTCTGCCTACAATGAGCAGTTCTTC	CASSPQQGTSAYNEQFF
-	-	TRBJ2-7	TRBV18	TGTGCCAGCTCACCCGGGAACAGCAAAACCCTCGGCAAGGCAGCCGGGCAGTACTTC	CASSPGNSKTLGKAAGQYF
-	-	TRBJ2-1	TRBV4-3	TGCGCCAGCAGCCAGGCTCTGACTAGCTCCCCCAGGGGTGAGCAGTTCTTC	CASSQALTSSPRGEQFF
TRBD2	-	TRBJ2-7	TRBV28	TGTGCCAGCAGTTTAGATGGGACTAGTTCTAGCGAGCAGTACTTC	CASSLDGTSSSEQYF